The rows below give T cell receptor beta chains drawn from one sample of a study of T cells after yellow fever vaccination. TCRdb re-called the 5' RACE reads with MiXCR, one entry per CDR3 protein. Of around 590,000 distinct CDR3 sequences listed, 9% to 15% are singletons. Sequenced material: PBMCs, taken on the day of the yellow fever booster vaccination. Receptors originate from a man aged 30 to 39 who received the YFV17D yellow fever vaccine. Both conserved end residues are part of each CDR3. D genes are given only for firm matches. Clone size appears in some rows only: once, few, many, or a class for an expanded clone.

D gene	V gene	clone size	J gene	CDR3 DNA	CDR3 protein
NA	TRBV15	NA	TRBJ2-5	TGTGCCACCAGCAGACAGGACAATCGTGAGACCCAGTACTTC	CATSRQDNRETQYF
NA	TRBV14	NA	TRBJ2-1	TGTGCCAGCAGCCTCAAACCAGGGTCCCACAATGAGCAGTTCTTC	CASSLKPGSHNEQFF
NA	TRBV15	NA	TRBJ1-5	TGTGCCACCAGCAGAGGGGGAAGAGATCAGCCCCAGCATTTT	CATSRGGRDQPQHF
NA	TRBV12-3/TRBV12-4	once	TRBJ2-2	TGTGCCAGCAGTTTAGGGACAACCGCGAACACCGGGGAGCTGTTTTTT	CASSLGTTANTGELFF
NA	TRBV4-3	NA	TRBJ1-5	TGCGCCAGCAGCCAAGAGGCCCAGGAGGGTAGCAATCAGCCCCAGCATTTT	CASSQEAQEGSNQPQHF
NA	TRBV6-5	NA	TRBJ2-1	TGTGCCAGCAGTTACTCGGGCGGGAACTCCTACAATGAGCAGTTCTTC	CASSYSGGNSYNEQFF
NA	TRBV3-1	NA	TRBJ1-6	TGTGCCAGCAGCCAAGGGGGGACGCTCAATTCACCCCTCCACTTT	CASSQGGTLNSPLHF
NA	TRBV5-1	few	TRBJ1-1	TGCGCCAGCAGCTCGACGGCCACGCTGAACACTGAAGCTTTCTTT	CASSSTATLNTEAFF
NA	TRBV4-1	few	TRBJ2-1	TGCGCCAGCAGCCCGCGCCCGGAGGTCGATGAGCAGTTCTTC	CASSPRPEVDEQFF
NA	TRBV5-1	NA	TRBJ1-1	TGCGCCACCGCCCTGGTGTTGAACACTGAAGCTTTCTTT	CATALVLNTEAFF
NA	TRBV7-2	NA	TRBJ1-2	TGTGCCAGCAGCTTCCGGGACACCGTAAACTATGGCTACACCTTC	CASSFRDTVNYGYTF
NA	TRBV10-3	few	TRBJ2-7	TGTGCCATCAGTGAGTCGATACAGTTCGAGCAGTACTTC	CAISESIQFEQYF
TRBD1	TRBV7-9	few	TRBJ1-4	TGTGCCAGCAGCTTAGGCCTGGACAGGGGAGAAAAACTGTTTTTT	CASSLGLDRGEKLFF
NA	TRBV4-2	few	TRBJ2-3	TGTGCCAGCAGCCAAGTGATTAGCAGCACAGATACGCAGTATTTT	CASSQVISSTDTQYF
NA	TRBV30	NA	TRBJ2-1	TGTGCCTGCCCCTTCCGGCAGGGAACAAATGAGCAGTTCTTC	CACPFRQGTNEQFF
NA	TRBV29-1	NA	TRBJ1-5	TGCAGCGTACGGGTCCCCAATCAGCCCCAGCATTTT	CSVRVPNQPQHF
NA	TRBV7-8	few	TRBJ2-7	TGTGCCAGCAGCTTAGCGAGGACAGACTACGAGCAGTACTTC	CASSLARTDYEQYF
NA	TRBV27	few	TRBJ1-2	TGTGCCAGCAGTTTAACCTCAGGGTTATATGGCTACACCTTC	CASSLTSGLYGYTF
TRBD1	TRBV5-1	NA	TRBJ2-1	TGCGCCAGCAGCGAGGAAGGGACAGTGGAGTTCTTC	CASSEEGTVEFF
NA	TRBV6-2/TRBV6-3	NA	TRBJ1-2	TGTGCCATCAAGGGACGGAGAAACTATGGCTACACCTTC	CAIKGRRNYGYTF
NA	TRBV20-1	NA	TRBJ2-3	TGCAGTGCTATCGGACAGCGGACTACCACAGATACGCAGTATTTT	CSAIGQRTTTDTQYF
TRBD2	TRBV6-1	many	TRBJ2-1	TGTGCCAGCAGCAAGCCGGGACTAGCTGGCAATGAGCAGTTCTTC	CASSKPGLAGNEQFF
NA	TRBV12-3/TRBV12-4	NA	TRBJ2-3	TGTGCCAGCAGTCAATCCGACTCAGCAGATACGCAGTATTTT	CASSQSDSADTQYF
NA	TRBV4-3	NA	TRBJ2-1	TGCGCCAGCAGCCAAGATCGTACTAGCAATGAGCAGTTCTTC	CASSQDRTSNEQFF
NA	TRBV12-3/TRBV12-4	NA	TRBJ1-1	TGTGCCAGCAGTTTTCATAACACTGAAGCTTTCTTT	CASSFHNTEAFF
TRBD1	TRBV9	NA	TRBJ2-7	TGTGCCAGCAGCATACTCCCAAACAGGGGATACGAGCAGTACTTC	CASSILPNRGYEQYF
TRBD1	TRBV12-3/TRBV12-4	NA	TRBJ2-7	TGTGCCAGCTTAAAAACCGGGACAGGGGTACAGTACTTC	CASLKTGTGVQYF
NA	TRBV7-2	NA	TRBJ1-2	TGTGCCAGCAGCTTGTCGGGGGAGAACTATGGCTACACCTTC	CASSLSGENYGYTF
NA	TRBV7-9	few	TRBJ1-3	TGTGCCAGCAGCTTAGGGGGAGACGGAAACACCATATATTTT	CASSLGGDGNTIYF
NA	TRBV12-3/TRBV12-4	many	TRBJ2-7	TGTGCCAGCAGCCCCTTGGTGCAGGGGTTTGGCGAGCAGTACTTC	CASSPLVQGFGEQYF
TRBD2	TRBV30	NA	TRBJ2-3	TGTGCCTGGAGTGTTGGACTAGCGGGGTTCACAGATACGCAGTATTTT	CAWSVGLAGFTDTQYF
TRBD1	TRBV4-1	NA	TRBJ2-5	TGCGCCAGCAGCCAAGTCCCCCCAGGGGGCTCAGAGACCCAGTACTTC	CASSQVPPGGSETQYF
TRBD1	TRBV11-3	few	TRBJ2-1	TGTGCCAGCAGCTCTCATAGGACAGGGGGCAATGAGCAGTTCTTC	CASSSHRTGGNEQFF
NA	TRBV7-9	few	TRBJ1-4	TGTGCCAGCAGCCCCACGTCTGCCACTAATGAAAAACTGTTTTTT	CASSPTSATNEKLFF
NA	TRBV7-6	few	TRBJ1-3	TGTGCCAGCAGCTTGGGGACACCCTCTGGAAACACCATATATTTT	CASSLGTPSGNTIYF
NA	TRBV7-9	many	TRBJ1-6	TGTGCCAGCAGCTTAGCGAATGTGGGGGTTTCACCCCTCCACTTT	CASSLANVGVSPLHF
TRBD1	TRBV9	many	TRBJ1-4	TGTGCCAGCAGCGCTCTGACAGGGACGAATGAAAAACTGTTTTTT	CASSALTGTNEKLFF
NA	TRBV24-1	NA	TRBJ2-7	TGTGCCACCAGTGACCCTACTGACTCCTACGTGCAGTACTTC	CATSDPTDSYVQYF
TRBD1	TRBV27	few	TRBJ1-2	TGTGCCAGCAGTCATCCCGACAGGGAAAGTGGCTACACCTTC	CASSHPDRESGYTF
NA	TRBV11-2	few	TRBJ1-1	TGTGCCAGCAGCCGCAGACAAAACACTGAAGCTTTCTTT	CASSRRQNTEAFF
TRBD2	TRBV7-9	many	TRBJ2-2	TGTGCCAGCAGCCTAAGAGGGAGGGCCCAAACCGGGGAGCTGTTTTTT	CASSLRGRAQTGELFF